Below are 4 T cell receptor beta chains sequenced from a single sample in a study of read filtering for tumor transcriptome and immune sequencing. The library was built from around 0.4 ug RNA with molecular barcoded adaptors for alpha/delta and beta/gamma chains. TCRdb reprocessed the reads via MiXCR and lists one record per CDR3 protein. The top ten clones hold less than 25% of a sample with approximately 20,000 distinct CDR3 sequences, 22% of them seen once. Sequenced: a population of CD138-negative cells sorted from bone marrow. The source is a donor aged 40 or older with multiple myeloma.

The CDR3 protein is CSAPLQETQYF. The CDR3 DNA sequence: TGCAGTGCTCCTCTCCAAGAGACCCAGTACTTC. The chain recombines TRBV20-1 with TRBJ2-5; D not certain. The CDR3 has 11 amino acids. V lost 5 bases and J lost 1, with 5 bases in between. Germline loops: CDR1 DFQATT, CDR2 SNEGSKA (reference sequence).

This clonotype has a handful of counts. The chain carries TRBV5-1 and TRBJ2-7; 8 bases agree with TRBD2. The CDR3 has 15 amino acids. The V segment lost 4 bases and the J segment 4 bases; nucleotides outside the gene matches: 10. In germline, CDR1 is SGHRS, CDR2 YFSETQ. CDR3 DNA: TGCGCCAGCAGCGCGGTACCGGGAGGGAGTTACGAGCAGTACTTC. Protein: CASSAVPGGSYEQYF.

Concerning this clonotype: The CDR3 end shows no conserved phenylalanine or tryptophan, and so a read error is likely. The DNA is omitted, as the CDR3 cannot be located on it reliably, and the CDR3 follows TCRdb's listing. The chain has TRBV29-1 and TRBJ2-2; the table's D gene call, TRBD1, was not cross checked with the DNA. Germline V gene sequence: CDR1 SQVTM, CDR2 ANQGSEA. With termini counted, the CDR3 has 12 amino acids. The CDR3 is CSAERGTGELSL.

The chain combines TRBV5-5 with TRBJ1-5; D is undetermined. Germline loops: CDR1 SGHKS, CDR2 YYEKEE (reference sequence). V gave up 0 bases and J gave up 1 base, with 5 bases separating them. The CDR3 is 14 amino acids. CDR3 sequence: CASSLAVSNQPQHF. As DNA, the CDR3 is TGTGCCAGCAGCTTGGCCGTAAGCAATCAGCCCCAGCATTTT.